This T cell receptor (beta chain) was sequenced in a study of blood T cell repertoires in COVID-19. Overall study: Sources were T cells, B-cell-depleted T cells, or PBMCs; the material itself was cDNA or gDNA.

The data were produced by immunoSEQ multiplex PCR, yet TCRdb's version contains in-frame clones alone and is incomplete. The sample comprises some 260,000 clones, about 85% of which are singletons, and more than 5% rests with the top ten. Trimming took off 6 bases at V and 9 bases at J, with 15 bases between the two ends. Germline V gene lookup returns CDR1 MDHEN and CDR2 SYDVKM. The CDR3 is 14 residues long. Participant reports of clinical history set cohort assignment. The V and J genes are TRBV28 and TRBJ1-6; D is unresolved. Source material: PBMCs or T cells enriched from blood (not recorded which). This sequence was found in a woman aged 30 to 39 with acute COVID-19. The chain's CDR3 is CASSQSLDPSPLHF. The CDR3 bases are TGTGCCAGCAGCCAGAGCCTAGACCCTTCACCCCTCCACTTT.